This T cell receptor beta chain is drawn from a study of long-term antiretroviral therapy in people with HIV. Per donor, at least one pre-ART and at least two post-ART PBMC samples were obtained. The CDR3 runs to 14 residues. Germline CDR1 SQVTM, CDR2 ANQGSEA. V lost 7 bases to trimming and J lost 1 base; unmatched junction nucleotides: 4. Sequencing relied on immunoSEQ assay v3.0, run at survey level. Using immunoSEQ multiplex PCR, the repertoire was profiled, and TCRdb retains in-frame clones only, with some absent. The sample shows fewer than 35,000 clones, 78% of them seen only once. This sequence originates from a woman in her forties or fifties with HIV. Sample: unsorted PBMCs, taken 3.1 years after starting antiretroviral therapy. The V gene is TRBV29-1, the J gene TRBJ2-2, with 9 bases that match TRBD2. CDR3 sequence: CSGISGGNTGELFF. In DNA form, the CDR3 reads TGCAGCGGTATTAGCGGGGGGAACACCGGGGAGCTGTTTTTT.